Listed here is a single T cell receptor (beta chain). Its antigen is as yet unknown. Its ends do not fully match the called genes, so a read error is possible. The germline V gene has CDR1 MNHEY and CDR2 SMNVEV (reference sequence). CDR3 length: 14 amino acids. This sample is drawn from a study of blood T cells in healthy people across ages. Whole-study results and caveats: Unsorted PBMCs prevented conclusive naive versus antigen-experienced comparison. There were more naive CD4+ cells and higher diversity in long-lived donors than in aged donors.

For the second PCR, which ran for 7 to 11 cycles, a sample-barcoded 5' primer and a J-beta primer mix were used. In TCRdb, the 5' RACE reads were re-called with MiXCR into one record per CDR3 protein. In the table there are hundreds of thousands of distinct CDR3 sequences, around 32% of which are singletons. The amount of total RNA extracted per sample was at least 5.5 micrograms. The source material was blood. The chain employs TRBV27 and TRBJ1-2; no clear D. This receptor was obtained from a woman of 80 years or more in good health. The CDR3, as DNA: TGTGCCTGCAGTTTACGGGAAGCTAACTATGACTACACCTTC. Its protein is CACSLREANYDYTF.